Below, 31 T cell receptor beta chains from the same sample are listed, as sequenced in a study of cytomegalovirus exposure and HLA in healthy donors. With 60 Vbeta and 13 Jbeta primers, the PCR was carried out. The assay was immunoSEQ multiplex PCR, and TCRdb's table has in-frame clones only and misses some. The sample contains under 150,000 clones, around 81% of which appear only once. Sequenced: PBMCs. The receptors originated from a man younger than 35 in good health and CMV-seronegative.

The chain recombines TRBV2 with TRBJ2-5, with 9 bases matching TRBD2. Germline values: CDR1 SNHLY, CDR2 FYNNEI. The CDR3 is 15 residues long. V was clipped by 1 base and J by 2 bases; unmatched bases: 2. The CDR3 DNA reads TGTGCCAGCAGTGAAGGGCTAGCGGGGCAAGAGACCCAGTACTTC. Its translation: CASSEGLAGQETQYF.

This chain uses TRBV4-3 with TRBJ1-4, with 10 bases fitting TRBD1. The CDR3 extends over 15 amino acids. Germline V lookup: CDR1 LGHNA, CDR2 YSLEER. J was trimmed by 7 bases and V by 0 bases; bases with no gene match: 2. CDR3 in DNA: TGCGCCAGCAGCCAAGATTGGACAGGGGGTGAAAAACTGTTTTTT. This codes for CASSQDWTGGEKLFF.

The rearrangement joins TRBV4-1 to TRBJ1-2, with 9 bases lining up with TRBD1. Germline CDR1 MGHRA, CDR2 YSYEKL. V shed 3 bases, J shed 3 bases, and the junction held 17 bases outside the gene matches. The CDR3 loop spans 19 amino acids. The CDR3 sequence is CASSQDSETGTGLDYGYTF. CDR3 bases: TGCGCCAGCAGCCAGGATAGCGAGACAGGGACAGGGCTAGACTATGGCTACACCTTC.

This rearrangement joins TRBV5-1 to TRBJ2-5; TRBD2 matches at 16 bases. The CDR3 extends over 16 amino acids. CDR1 is SGHRS and CDR2 is YFSETQ in the germline V gene. V gave up 4 bases and J gave up 4 bases; unmatched junction bases: 4. The CDR3 nucleotides are TGCGCCAGCAGCGGGACTAGCGGGGGGGCGATAGAGACCCAGTACTTC. Its protein is CASSGTSGGAIETQYF. Based on the CDR3 plus reference TRBV5-1 and TRBJ2-5, the full variable domain is KAGVTQTPRYLIKTRGQQVTLSCSPISGHRSVSWYQQTPGQGLQFLFEYFSETQRNKGNFPGRFSGRQFSNSRSEMNVSTLELGDSALYLCASSGTSGGAIETQYFGPGTRLLVL.

This chain links TRBV6-5 with TRBJ1-1; D perhaps matches TRBD1 (6 bases). This CDR3 spans 14 amino acids. CDR1 and CDR2 (germline): MNHEY, SVGAGI. Trimming pared 2 bases from V and 6 bases from J, leaving 13 bases between. This CDR3 reads CASSYLDRWAEAFF. CDR3 nucleotides: TGTGCCAGCAGTTACCTCGACAGGTGGGCTGAAGCTTTCTTT.

This chain joins TRBV6-5 and TRBJ1-5; 7 nucleotides align to TRBD1. The V and J ends lost 5 bases and 3 bases, in that order; junction bases with no gene match: 7. The germline V gene has CDR1 MNHEY and CDR2 SVGAGI. The CDR3 has 15 amino acids. The CDR3 coding sequence is TGTGCCAGCAGTGTGTCGGGACAGAACAATCAGCCCCAGCATTTT. Encoded protein: CASSVSGQNNQPQHF.

The gene calls are TRBV6-5 and TRBJ1-5; TRBD1 agrees at 7 bases. Germline values: CDR1 MNHEY, CDR2 SVGAGI. The V segment lost 7 bases and the J segment 9 bases; nucleotides outside the gene matches: 15. The CDR3 spans 15 residues. This CDR3 is CASKQGTGGLVPQHF. The CDR3 DNA follows: TGTGCCAGCAAACAGGGGACCGGAGGGTTGGTGCCCCAGCATTTT.

A few counts support this clone. The chain recombines TRBV7-2 with TRBJ2-1, with 11 bases identical to TRBD2. Germline loops: CDR1 SGHTA, CDR2 FQGNSA. Trimming removed 1 base from V and 4 bases from J; junction bases left unmatched: 3. This CDR3 region has 16 residues. CDR3 DNA: TGTGCCAGCAGCTTAGTAGCGGGGGGGGCATACAATGAGCAGTTCTTC. Translation: CASSLVAGGAYNEQFF.

The chain recombines TRBV19 with TRBJ1-3, with D possibly matching TRBD1 (6 bases). The V end lost 6 bases, the J end lost 2 bases, and 11 bases lay between the germline ends. The CDR3 covers 14 residues. CDR1 LNHDA and CDR2 SQIVND come from the germline V gene (reference sequence). In nucleotides, the CDR3 is TGTGCCAGTAGATCCAGGGGAACTGGAAACACCATATATTTT. This sequence encodes CASRSRGTGNTIYF.

The CDR3 sequence is CASSFGGQGAYEQYF. DNA for the CDR3: TGCGCCAGCAGCTTCGGGGGACAGGGAGCGTACGAGCAGTACTTC. The chain joins TRBV5-1 to TRBJ2-7, with 9 bases matching TRBD1. Germline V gene data show CDR1 as SGHRS and CDR2 as YFSETQ. CDR3 length: 15 residues. V lost 2 bases, J lost 4 bases, and 7 bases stayed unmatched.

The rearrangement links TRBV9 to TRBJ1-2, with 9 bases that match TRBD1. From germline, CDR1 is SGDLS and CDR2 YYNGEE. V dropped 4 bases and J dropped 4; count of bases not matched to a gene: 11. This CDR3 spans 16 amino acids. CDR3 DNA sequence: TGTGCCAGCAGCCTTTATGGGACAGGGTTCGGCTATGGCTACACCTTC. Translating it yields CASSLYGTGFGYGYTF.

V usage is TRBV9 and J usage is TRBJ2-3, with D tentatively TRBD2 (6 bases). The germline CDR1 and CDR2 sequences are SGDLS and YYNGEE. V was pared by 0 bases and J by 4 bases, with 12 bases between. The CDR3 has 15 residues. This CDR3 reads CASSVAHWGADTQYF. The CDR3 nucleotides read TGTGCCAGCAGCGTAGCACACTGGGGGGCAGATACGCAGTATTTT.

J is TRBJ2-7 and V is TRBV27; TRBD2 might be the D (6 bases). CDR3 length: 16 amino acids. V was trimmed by 9 bases and J by 2 bases, leaving 23 bases between them. The germline V gene has CDR1 MNHEY and CDR2 SMNVEV (reference sequence). In DNA form, the CDR3 reads TGTGCCAGTCTTCCCAAGGGTCCCGCGGGACCCTACGAGCAGTACTTC. Its translation: CASLPKGPAGPYEQYF.

The table lists this clone with a few counts. This chain uses TRBV19 with TRBJ1-1; the D gene is possibly TRBD1 (6 bases). Trimming removed 0 bases from V and 1 base from J, with 9 bases in between. CDR1 and CDR2 (germline): LNHDA, SQIVND (reference sequence). The CDR3 extends over 15 amino acids. The CDR3 protein is CASSIDTGSNTEAFF. CDR3 nucleotide sequence: TGTGCCAGTAGTATAGACACAGGGTCGAACACTGAAGCTTTCTTT.

This sequence joins TRBV5-5 and TRBJ1-4; perhaps TRBD1 as D (5 bases). Trimming removed 4 bases at V and 7 bases at J, with 14 bases between. CDR1 is SGHKS and CDR2 is YYEKEE in the germline V gene (reference sequence). There are 14 residues in the CDR3. The CDR3 nucleotides read TGTGCCAGCAGCGGCCCGGGGGGGAGTGAAAAACTGTTTTTT. Protein product: CASSGPGGSEKLFF.

This clone was observed a single time. The chain combines TRBV11-2 with TRBJ2-5; 14 nucleotides match TRBD2. Germline CDR1 is SGHAT and CDR2 is FQNNGV. V lost 4 bases and J lost 4; bases outside the gene matches: 11. The CDR3 sequence is 18 residues long. The CDR3 region is CASSSGRLAGGPRETQYF. The CDR3 DNA sequence: TGTGCCAGCAGCTCAGGGAGACTAGCGGGGGGGCCGAGAGAGACCCAGTACTTC.

The chain recombines TRBV11-2 with TRBJ2-5, with a weak D call TRBD2 (5 bases). The germline V and J ends were trimmed by 3 bases and 5 bases, with 13 bases remaining between them. This CDR3 contains 14 residues. The germline gives CDR1 SGHAT, CDR2 FQNNGV. CDR3 sequence: CASSLRTAWETQYF. The DNA of the CDR3 is TGTGCCAGCAGCTTGAGGACTGCTTGGGAGACCCAGTACTTC.

The chain links TRBV9 to TRBJ1-2; 11 positions match TRBD1. Trimming removed 4 bases from V and 4 bases from J; junction bases left unmatched: 6. CDR1 and CDR2 (germline): SGDLS, YYNGEE. The CDR3 is 15 amino acids. The CDR3 loop reads CASSPGTGGFYGYTF. DNA of the CDR3: TGTGCCAGCAGCCCGGGGACAGGGGGGTTCTATGGCTACACCTTC.

The chain is built from TRBV4-3 and TRBJ1-6; the D gene is possibly TRBD1 (6 bases). Deletions cut 0 bases from V and 6 bases from J, with 21 bases between. Per the germline V gene, CDR1 is LGHNA and CDR2 is YSLEER. The CDR3 has 19 amino acids. The CDR3 loop reads CASSQDVLGGDTSNSPLHF. The DNA for the CDR3 is TGCGCCAGCAGCCAAGATGTCTTAGGGGGGGACACCAGTAATTCACCCCTCCACTTT.

The chain uses TRBV6-5 and TRBJ2-7; possibly TRBD2 for D (6 bases). The CDR3 sequence is 13 residues long. Trimming removed 8 bases from V and 3 bases from J, with 14 bases in between. Germline-derived CDR1 and CDR2 are MNHEY and SVGAGI. CDR3 coding DNA: TGTGCCAGCGGGGGGATTATGATCTACGAGCAGTACTTC. The encoded protein is CASGGIMIYEQYF.

The chain carries TRBV30 and TRBJ1-3; TRBD1 agrees at 7 bases. The germline V gene has CDR1 GTSNPN and CDR2 SVGIG (reference sequence). J gave up 6 bases and V 2 bases, and 7 bases lay outside the gene matches. This CDR3 contains 14 residues. The CDR3 loop reads CAWSTTGITNTIYF. As DNA, the CDR3 is TGTGCCTGGAGTACGACAGGGATTACAAACACCATATATTTT.

The chain employs TRBV6-5 and TRBJ2-3; 8 positions match TRBD2. The CDR3 is 16 amino acids. Per germline, CDR1 MNHEY and CDR2 SVGAGI. Trimming removed 0 bases from V and 4 bases from J; junction bases left unmatched: 6. CDR3 residues: CASSYSGGGNSDTQYF. The CDR3 region has the DNA TGTGCCAGCAGTTACTCGGGCGGGGGGAACTCAGATACGCAGTATTTT.

This chain connects TRBV19 to TRBJ2-1; the match to TRBD2 covers 13 bases. Germline lookup yields CDR1 LNHDA and CDR2 SQIVND (reference sequence). V shed 4 bases and J 9 bases; nucleotides not matched to a gene: 6. CDR3 length: 15 amino acids. CDR3 sequence (DNA): TGTGCCAGTAGTACACTAGCGGGGGGGCCGGGTGAGCAGTTCTTC. Protein: CASSTLAGGPGEQFF.

V is TRBV5-6 and J is TRBJ1-2, with no clear D. Trimming cost V 1 base and J 1 base, with 8 bases left between them. Germline V CDR1 and CDR2: SGHDT, YYEEEE. The CDR3 has 14 amino acids. The CDR3 DNA is TGTGCCAGCAGCTTGCCGGGTCTTAACTATGGCTACACCTTC. Its translation is CASSLPGLNYGYTF.

This chain connects TRBV19 to TRBJ2-7; TRBD1 is a possible D gene (6 bases). V shed 8 bases and J shed 7 bases, with 24 bases lying between them. Germline values: CDR1 LNHDA, CDR2 SQIVND (reference sequence). CDR3 length equals 15 residues. This CDR3 reads CASRGNPYGGGEQYF. In nucleotides, the CDR3 is TGTGCCAGTCGGGGAAACCCTTATGGGGGCGGAGAGCAGTACTTC.

Here the CDR3 reads CASSQGVVSGPPTYSGNTIYF. DNA of the CDR3: TGTGCCAGCAGCCAAGGGGTCGTTTCAGGGCCACCAACTTACTCTGGAAACACCATATATTTT. The V gene is TRBV4-2, the J gene TRBJ1-3; D possibly corresponds to TRBD1 (5 bases). V dropped 1 base and J dropped 0 bases, with 25 bases sitting between them. This CDR3 spans 21 amino acids. Germline CDR1 reads LGHNA; CDR2 reads YNFKEQ.

The chain employs TRBV11-1 and TRBJ2-3; D possibly corresponds to TRBD2 (5 bases). From germline, CDR1 is SGHAT and CDR2 FQDESV (reference sequence). This CDR3 contains 16 residues. V was shortened by 5 bases and J by 3 bases, with 18 bases between the two germline ends. CDR3 sequence reads: CASSPGGQTPTDTQYF. For the CDR3, the DNA is TGTGCCAGCAGCCCGGGCGGGCAAACGCCAACAGATACGCAGTATTTT. Filled out from reference TRBV11-1 and TRBJ2-3, the complete variable domain reads EAEVAQSPRYKITEKSQAVAFWCDPISGHATLYWYRQILGQGPELLVQFQDESVVDDSQLPKDRFSAERLKGVDSTLKIQPAELGDSAMYLCASSPGGQTPTDTQYFGPGTRLTVL.

Only a few counts were recorded for this clone. The gene calls are TRBV5-1 and TRBJ1-6; the D is unclear. The germline V and J ends were trimmed by 0 bases and 8 bases, with 12 bases remaining between them. CDR3 size: 15 residues. Per the germline V gene, CDR1 is SGHRS and CDR2 is YFSETQ. DNA of the CDR3: TGCGCCAGCAGCTTGGAACGGACTGGGGATTCACCCCTCCACTTT. Its protein product is CASSLERTGDSPLHF.

The J gene is TRBJ1-5, the V gene TRBV19; a weak D match, TRBD1 (6 bases). The CDR3 has 15 amino acids. Germline lookup yields CDR1 LNHDA and CDR2 SQIVND (reference sequence). Trimming took 7 bases from V and 3 from J, leaving 16 bases between them. The DNA of the CDR3 is TGTGCCAGTACCACGGACAGCCGATTCAATCAGCCCCAGCATTTT. The encoded protein is CASTTDSRFNQPQHF. Based on the CDR3 plus reference TRBV19 and TRBJ1-5, the full variable domain is DGGITQSPKYLFRKEGQNVTLSCEQNLNHDAMYWYRQDPGQGLRLIYYSQIVNDFQKGDIAEGYSVSREKKESFPLTVTSAQKNPTAFYLCASTTDSRFNQPQHFGDGTRLSIL.

The CDR3 loop is CAWSVRQGKAETQYF. In DNA form, the CDR3 reads TGTGCCTGGAGTGTACGACAGGGGAAGGCGGAGACCCAGTACTTC. The chain carries TRBV30 and TRBJ2-5; the match to TRBD1 covers 8 bases. The J segment lost 5 bases and the V segment lost 0 bases, leaving 8 bases of the junction unmatched. This CDR3 spans 15 amino acids. CDR1 and CDR2 (germline): GTSNPN, SVGIG (reference sequence).

This sequence joins TRBV5-6 and TRBJ1-3, with D perhaps TRBD1 (6 bases). CDR3 size: 14 residues. CDR1 is SGHDT, CDR2 YYEEEE, per germline. The V gene lost 3 bases and the J gene lost 0 bases, with 7 bases spanning the gap. DNA for the CDR3: TGTGCCAGCAGCTCGGACAGCTCTGGAAACACCATATATTTT. It yields the protein CASSSDSSGNTIYF.